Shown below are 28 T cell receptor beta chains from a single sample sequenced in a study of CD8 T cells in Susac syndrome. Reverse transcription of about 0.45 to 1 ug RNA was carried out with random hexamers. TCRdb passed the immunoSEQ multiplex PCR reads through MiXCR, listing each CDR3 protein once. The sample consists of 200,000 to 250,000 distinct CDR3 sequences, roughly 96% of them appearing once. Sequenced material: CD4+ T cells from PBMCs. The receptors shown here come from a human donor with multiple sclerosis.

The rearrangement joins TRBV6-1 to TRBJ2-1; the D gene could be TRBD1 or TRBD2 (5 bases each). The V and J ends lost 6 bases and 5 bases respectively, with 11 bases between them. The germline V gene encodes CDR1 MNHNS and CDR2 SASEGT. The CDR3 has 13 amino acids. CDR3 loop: CASRVLGDNEQFF. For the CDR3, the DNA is TGTGCCAGCAGGGTCCTGGGGGACAATGAGCAGTTCTTC.

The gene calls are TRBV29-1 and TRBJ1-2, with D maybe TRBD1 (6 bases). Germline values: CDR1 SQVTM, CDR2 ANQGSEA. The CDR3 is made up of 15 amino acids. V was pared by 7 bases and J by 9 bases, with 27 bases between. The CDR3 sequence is CSALFLEGGALSYTF. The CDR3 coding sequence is TGCAGCGCCCTTTTCCTCGAAGGGGGAGCCCTTAGCTACACCTTC.

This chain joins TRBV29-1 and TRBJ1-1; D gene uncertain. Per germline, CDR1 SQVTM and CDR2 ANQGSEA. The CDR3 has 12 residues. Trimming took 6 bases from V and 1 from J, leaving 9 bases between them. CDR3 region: CSVTVANTEAFF. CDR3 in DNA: TGCAGCGTGACTGTGGCGAACACTGAAGCTTTCTTT.

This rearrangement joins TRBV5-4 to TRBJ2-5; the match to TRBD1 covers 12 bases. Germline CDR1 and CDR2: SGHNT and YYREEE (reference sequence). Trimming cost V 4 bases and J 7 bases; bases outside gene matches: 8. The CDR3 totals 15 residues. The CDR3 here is CASSPAGQGARTQYF. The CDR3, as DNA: TGTGCCAGCAGCCCGGCGGGACAGGGGGCTCGGACCCAGTACTTC.

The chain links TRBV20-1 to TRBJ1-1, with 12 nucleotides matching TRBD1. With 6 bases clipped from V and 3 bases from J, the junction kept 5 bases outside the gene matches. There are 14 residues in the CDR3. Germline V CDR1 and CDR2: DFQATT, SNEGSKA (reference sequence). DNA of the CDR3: TGCAGTGCGGGACAGGGGGCGCGGGACACTGAAGCTTTCTTT. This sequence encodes CSAGQGARDTEAFF.

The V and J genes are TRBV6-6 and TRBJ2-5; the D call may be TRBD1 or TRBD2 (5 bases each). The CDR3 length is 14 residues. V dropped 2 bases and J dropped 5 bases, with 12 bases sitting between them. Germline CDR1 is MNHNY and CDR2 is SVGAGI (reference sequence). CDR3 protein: CASSYTGPGETQYF. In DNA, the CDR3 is TGTGCCAGCAGTTACACGGGGCCGGGGGAGACCCAGTACTTC.

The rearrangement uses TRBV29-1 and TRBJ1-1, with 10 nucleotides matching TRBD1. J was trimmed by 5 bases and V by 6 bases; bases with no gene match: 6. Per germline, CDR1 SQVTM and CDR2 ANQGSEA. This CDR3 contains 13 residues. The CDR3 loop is CSVRQGAWTEAFF. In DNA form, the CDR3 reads TGCAGCGTAAGACAGGGGGCATGGACTGAAGCTTTCTTT.

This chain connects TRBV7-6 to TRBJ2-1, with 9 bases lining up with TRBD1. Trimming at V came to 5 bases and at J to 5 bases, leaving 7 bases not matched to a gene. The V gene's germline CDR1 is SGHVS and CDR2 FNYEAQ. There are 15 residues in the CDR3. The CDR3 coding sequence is TGTGCCAGCAGCCTGGGACAGGGTCGAGACAATGAGCAGTTCTTC. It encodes CASSLGQGRDNEQFF.

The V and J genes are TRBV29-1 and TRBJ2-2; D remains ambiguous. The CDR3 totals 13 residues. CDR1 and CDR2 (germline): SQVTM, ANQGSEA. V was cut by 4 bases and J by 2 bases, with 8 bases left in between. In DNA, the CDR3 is TGCAGCGTTGGGCCTGACAACACCGGGGAGCTGTTTTTT. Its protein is CSVGPDNTGELFF.

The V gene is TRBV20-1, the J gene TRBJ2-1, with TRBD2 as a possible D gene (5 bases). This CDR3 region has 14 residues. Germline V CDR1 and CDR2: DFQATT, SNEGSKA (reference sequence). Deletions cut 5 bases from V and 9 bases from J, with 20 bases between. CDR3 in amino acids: CSAQISERVAEQFF. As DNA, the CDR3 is TGCAGTGCTCAAATTAGCGAGAGGGTCGCTGAGCAGTTCTTC.

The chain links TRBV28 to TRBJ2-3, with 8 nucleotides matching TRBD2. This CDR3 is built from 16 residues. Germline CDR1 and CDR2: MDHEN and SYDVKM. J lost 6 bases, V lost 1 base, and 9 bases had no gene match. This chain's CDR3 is CASSLSTGGGTDTQYF. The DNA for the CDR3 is TGTGCCAGCAGTTTATCGACAGGCGGGGGGACCGATACGCAGTATTTT. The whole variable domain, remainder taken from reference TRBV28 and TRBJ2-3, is DVKVTQSSRYLVKRTGEKVFLECVQDMDHENMFWYRQDPGLGLRLIYFSYDVKMKEKGDIPEGYSVSREKKERFSLILESASTNQTSMYLCASSLSTGGGTDTQYFGPGTRLTVL.

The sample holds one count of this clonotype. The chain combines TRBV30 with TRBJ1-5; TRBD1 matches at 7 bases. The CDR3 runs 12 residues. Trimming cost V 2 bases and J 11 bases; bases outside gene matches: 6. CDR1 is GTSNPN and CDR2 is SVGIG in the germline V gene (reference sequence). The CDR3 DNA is TGTGCCTGGAGTTCACAGGGGAGTACCCAGCATTTT. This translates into CAWSSQGSTQHF.

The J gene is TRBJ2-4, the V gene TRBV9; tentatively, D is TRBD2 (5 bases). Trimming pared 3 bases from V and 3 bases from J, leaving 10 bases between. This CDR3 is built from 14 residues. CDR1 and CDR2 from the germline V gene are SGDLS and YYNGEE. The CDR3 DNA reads TGTGCCAGCAGCGGGAGCGGTAACAAAAACATTCAGTACTTC. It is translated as CASSGSGNKNIQYF.

Written as DNA, the CDR3 is TGTGCCAGCAGTTTACGGGGGACAGGGGGCGAGATTAGCTATGGCTACACCTTC. Protein sequence: CASSLRGTGGEISYGYTF. The genes are TRBV27 and TRBJ1-2; 12 bases match TRBD1. V dropped 2 bases and J dropped 4; count of bases not matched to a gene: 11. The CDR3 runs to 18 residues. Germline CDR1 MNHEY, CDR2 SMNVEV (reference sequence).

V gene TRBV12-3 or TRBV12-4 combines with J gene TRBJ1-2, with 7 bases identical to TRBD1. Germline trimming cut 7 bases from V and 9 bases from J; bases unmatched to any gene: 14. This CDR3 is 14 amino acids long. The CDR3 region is CASTLHGQDMSYTF. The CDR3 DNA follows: TGTGCCAGCACCCTCCACGGACAGGATATGAGCTACACCTTC.

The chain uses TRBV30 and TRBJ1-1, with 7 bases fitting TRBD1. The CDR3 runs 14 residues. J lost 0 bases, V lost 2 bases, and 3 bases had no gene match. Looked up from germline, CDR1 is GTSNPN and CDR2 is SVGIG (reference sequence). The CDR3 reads CAWSLGTVNTEAFF. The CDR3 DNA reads TGTGCCTGGAGTCTAGGGACAGTGAACACTGAAGCTTTCTTT. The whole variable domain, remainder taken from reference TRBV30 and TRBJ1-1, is SQTIHQWPATLVQPVGSPLSLECTVEGTSNPNLYWYRQAAGRGLQLLFYSVGIGQISSEVPQNLSASRPQDRQFILSSKKLLLSDSGFYLCAWSLGTVNTEAFFGQGTRLTVV.

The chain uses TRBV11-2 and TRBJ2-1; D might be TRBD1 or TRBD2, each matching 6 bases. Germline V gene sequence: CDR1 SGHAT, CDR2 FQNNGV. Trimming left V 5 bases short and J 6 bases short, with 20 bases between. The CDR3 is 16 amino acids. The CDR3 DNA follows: TGTGCCAGCAGCGTGGGCCACCAACAGGGAGGCAATGAGCAGTTCTTC. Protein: CASSVGHQQGGNEQFF.

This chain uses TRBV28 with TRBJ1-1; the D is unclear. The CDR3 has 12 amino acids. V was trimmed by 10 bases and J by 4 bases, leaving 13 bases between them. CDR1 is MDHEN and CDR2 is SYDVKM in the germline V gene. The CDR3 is CATYLVGTEAFF. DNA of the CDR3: TGTGCCACCTACCTTGTGGGCACTGAAGCTTTCTTT.

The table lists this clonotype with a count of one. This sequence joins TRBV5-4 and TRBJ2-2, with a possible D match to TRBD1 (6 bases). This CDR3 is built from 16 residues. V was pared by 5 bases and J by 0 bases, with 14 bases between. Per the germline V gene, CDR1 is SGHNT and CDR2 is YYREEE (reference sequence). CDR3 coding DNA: TGTGCCAGCAGTTTTACAGGGCGCGCGAACACCGGGGAGCTGTTTTTT. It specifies CASSFTGRANTGELFF.

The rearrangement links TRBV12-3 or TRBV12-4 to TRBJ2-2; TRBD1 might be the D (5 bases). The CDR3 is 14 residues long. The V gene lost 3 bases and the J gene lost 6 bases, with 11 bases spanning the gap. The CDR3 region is CASSLGKGSGELFF. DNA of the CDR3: TGTGCCAGCAGTTTGGGGAAGGGGTCCGGGGAGCTGTTTTTT.

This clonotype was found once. The CDR3 DNA reads TGCAGTGCTCAAAGGGGGGAAGATACGCAGTATTTT. It encodes CSAQRGEDTQYF. V is TRBV20-1 and J is TRBJ2-3; D is possibly TRBD1 or TRBD2 (6 bases each). V gave up 5 bases and J gave up 5 bases, with 11 bases separating them. Germline-derived CDR1 and CDR2 are DFQATT and SNEGSKA (reference sequence). The CDR3 sequence is 12 residues long.

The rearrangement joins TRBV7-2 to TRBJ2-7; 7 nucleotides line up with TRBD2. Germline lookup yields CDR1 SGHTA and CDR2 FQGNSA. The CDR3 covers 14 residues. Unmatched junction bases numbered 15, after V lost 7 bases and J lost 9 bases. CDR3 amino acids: CASTLESGDSGQYF. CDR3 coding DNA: TGTGCCAGCACCCTAGAGAGCGGGGACTCAGGGCAGTACTTC.

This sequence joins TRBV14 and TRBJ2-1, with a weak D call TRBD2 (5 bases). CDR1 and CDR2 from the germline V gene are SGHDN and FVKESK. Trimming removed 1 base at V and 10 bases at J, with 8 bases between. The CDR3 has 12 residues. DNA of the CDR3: TGTGCCAGCAGCCAAGTCTGGGAGGAGCAGTTCTTC. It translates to CASSQVWEEQFF.

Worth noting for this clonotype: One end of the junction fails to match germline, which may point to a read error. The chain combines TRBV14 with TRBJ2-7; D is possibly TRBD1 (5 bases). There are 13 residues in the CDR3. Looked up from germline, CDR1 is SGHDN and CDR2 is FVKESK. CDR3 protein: CACSLLDNYEQYF. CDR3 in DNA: TGCGCCTGCAGCCTTCTGGACAACTACGAGCAGTACTTC.

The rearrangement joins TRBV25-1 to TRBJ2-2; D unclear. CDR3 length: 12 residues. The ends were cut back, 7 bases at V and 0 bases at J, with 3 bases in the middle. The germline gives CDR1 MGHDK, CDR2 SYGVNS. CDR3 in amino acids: CASTANTGELFF. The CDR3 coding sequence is TGTGCCAGCACCGCGAACACCGGGGAGCTGTTTTTT.

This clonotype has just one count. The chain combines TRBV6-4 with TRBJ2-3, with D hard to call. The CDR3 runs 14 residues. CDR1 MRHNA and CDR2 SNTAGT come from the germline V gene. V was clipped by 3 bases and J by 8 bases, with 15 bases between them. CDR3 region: CASSEASSFATQYF. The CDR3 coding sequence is TGTGCCAGCAGTGAGGCCTCGAGCTTTGCTACGCAGTATTTT.

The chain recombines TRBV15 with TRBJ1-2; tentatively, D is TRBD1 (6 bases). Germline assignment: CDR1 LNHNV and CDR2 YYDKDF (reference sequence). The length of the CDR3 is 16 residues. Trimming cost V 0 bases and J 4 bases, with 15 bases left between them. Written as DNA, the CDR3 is TGTGCCACCAGCAGAGATCGGGGCAGGGGAGGCTATGGCTACACCTTC. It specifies CATSRDRGRGGYGYTF. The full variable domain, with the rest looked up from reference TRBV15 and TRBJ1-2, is DAMVIQNPRYQVTQFGKPVTLSCSQTLNHNVMYWYQQKSSQAPKLLFHYYDKDFNNEADTPDNFQSRRPNTSFCFLDIRSPGLGDTAMYLCATSRDRGRGGYGYTFGSGTRLTVV.

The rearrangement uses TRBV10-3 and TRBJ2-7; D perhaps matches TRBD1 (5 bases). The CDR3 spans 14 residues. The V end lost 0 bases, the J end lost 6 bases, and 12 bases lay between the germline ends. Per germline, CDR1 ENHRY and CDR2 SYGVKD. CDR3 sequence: CAISESRGSREQYF. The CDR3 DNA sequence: TGTGCCATCAGTGAGTCAAGGGGCAGTCGCGAGCAGTACTTC.